The clone carrying this T cell receptor beta chain was seen a handful of times. This entry belongs to a study of beta chain features in type 1 diabetes. At the level of the study: Across all samples, about 100 million sorted cells were examined.

Markers CD45RO/CCR7/CD25/CD127/CD95/CD27 served to sort CD4+ naive, central memory, regulatory and stem cell-like memory cells. Since all of the isolated RNA was reverse transcribed, expressed TCRB transcripts were what got sequenced. The data were produced by immunoSEQ multiplex PCR, yet TCRdb's version contains in-frame clones alone and is incomplete. The top ten hold 0.023% of the sample, which has fewer than 900,000 clones, 15% to 20% seen once. Germline assignment: CDR1 MNHEY and CDR2 SMNVEV (reference sequence). With 4 bases clipped from V and 3 bases from J, the junction kept 6 bases outside the gene matches. This CDR3 is built from 16 residues.

This sequence originates from a woman between 18 and 29 years old in good health. The V and J genes are TRBV27 and TRBJ1-2; 12 positions match TRBD1. The sample taken for sequencing was naive CD4+ T cells from blood. For the CDR3, the DNA is TGTGCCAGCAGTTCGCCGGGACAGGGGGCGCACTATGGCTACACCTTC. Protein sequence: CASSSPGQGAHYGYTF.